This TCR beta chain was documented in a study of blood T cell repertoires in COVID-19. The data were produced by immunoSEQ multiplex PCR, yet TCRdb's version contains in-frame clones alone and is incomplete. The table shows 150,000 to 200,000 clones, with roughly 85% occurring only once. J lost 9 bases, V lost 1 base, and 13 bases had no gene match. CDR1 and CDR2 from the germline V gene are SGHTA and FQGNSA. This CDR3 contains 17 residues. This sequence joins TRBV7-2 and TRBJ1-5; 9 nucleotides match TRBD1. Sequencing used peripheral blood. The clonotype was recovered from a man aged 55 to 69 with acute or convalescent COVID-19. In DNA form, the CDR3 reads TGTGCCAGCAGCTTAGGGGGACAGGGACCTGTTTTTCCGCCCCAGCATTTT. Residues: CASSLGGQGPVFPPQHF.